This TCR beta chain was sequenced during a study of T cell responses to AZD1222 COVID-19 vaccine. The method was immunoSEQ multiplex PCR; TCRdb's version includes in-frame clones alone and lacks a portion of them. The table records about 140,000 clones, nearly 95% of them present only once. The CDR3 loop spans 15 amino acids. Trimming left V 0 bases short and J 5 bases short, with 11 bases between. Germline CDR1 MNHNS, CDR2 SASEGT. Combined were second doses at about 4 or about 12 weeks. Comment on this clone: Its antigen remains unknown.

Findings and caveats of the study: There were mostly white British donors and more females than males, and clonal diversity was possibly underestimated.

This TCR came from an adult who received the AZD1222 COVID-19 vaccine. The input for sequencing was peripheral blood, taken 28 days after the second AZD1222 dose. The chain combines TRBV6-1 with TRBJ1-5; D might be TRBD1 (5 bases). CDR3 residues: CASSEARGGYQPQHF. CDR3 bases: TGTGCCAGCAGTGAAGCGCGGGGGGGTTATCAGCCCCAGCATTTT.